A single sample is the source of the 19 T cell receptor beta chains below, sequenced in a study. Using its own MiXCR run on the RT-PCR reads, TCRdb lists one record per CDR3 protein. The sample yields almost 700,000 distinct CDR3 sequences, 12% to 15% seen once. The material sequenced was memory CD4+ T cells from blood. All receptors come from a female donor in good health, serving as a healthy control.

The V and J genes are TRBV29-1 and TRBJ1-2; weak D call: TRBD1 (5 bases). Trimming removed 7 bases from V and 5 bases from J, with 14 bases in between. Germline V CDR1 and CDR2: SQVTM, ANQGSEA. This CDR3 comprises 12 residues. This CDR3 is CSAGTGTYGYTF. In DNA form, the CDR3 reads TGCAGCGCCGGGACGGGGACTTATGGCTACACCTTC.

This clonotype was detected many times. This chain connects TRBV3-1 to TRBJ2-7; 7 nucleotides align to TRBD1. Looked up from germline, CDR1 is LGHDT and CDR2 is YNNKEL (reference sequence). V trimming: 1 base; J trimming: 3 bases; junction bases outside the gene matches: 6. The CDR3 sequence is 15 residues long. The CDR3 DNA follows: TGTGCCAGCAGCCAAGGGTGGCAGGGGGTCTACGAGCAGTACTTC. Protein product: CASSQGWQGVYEQYF.

This clonotype was counted only a few times. The chain links TRBV20-1 to TRBJ2-1, with 12 bases identical to TRBD1. Trimming at V came to 0 bases and at J to 9 bases, leaving 6 bases not matched to a gene. From germline, CDR1 is DFQATT and CDR2 SNEGSKA (reference sequence). This CDR3 is built from 15 residues. The CDR3 DNA reads as TGCAGTGCTAGAGATGGGACAGGGGGCGCGGGTGAGCAGTTCTTC. Its protein is CSARDGTGGAGEQFF.

The table lists this clonotype with many counts. The chain recombines TRBV29-1 with TRBJ2-5, with D unresolved. The CDR3 is 13 amino acids. V was shortened by 8 bases and J by 5 bases, with 18 bases between the two germline ends. The germline V gene has CDR1 SQVTM and CDR2 ANQGSEA. CDR3 sequence (DNA): TGCAGCTACACCCTGGGGTTCGGGGAGACCCAGTACTTC. Amino acids: CSYTLGFGETQYF. Supplemented by reference TRBV29-1 and TRBJ2-5, the full variable domain reads SAVISQKPSRDICQRGTSLTIQCQVDSQVTMMFWYRQQPGQSLTLIATANQGSEATYESGFVIDKFPISRPNLTFSTLTVSNMSPEDSSIYLCSYTLGFGETQYFGPGTRLLVL.

Remarks on this clonotype: Since a much larger clone is just one base distant, this may be a read error. The V gene is TRBV6-1, the J gene TRBJ1-4, with D perhaps matching TRBD1 (6 bases). This CDR3 spans 15 amino acids. CDR1 and CDR2 (germline): MNHNS, SASEGT. V was clipped by 6 bases and J by 2 bases, with 13 bases between them. CDR3 in DNA: TGTGCCAGCAGGACCAACAGGGCCACTAATGAAAAACTGTTTTTT. Encoded protein: CASRTNRATNEKLFF.

This clonotype has at least ten counts. The chain joins TRBV10-3 to TRBJ2-1; 12 bases agree with TRBD1. The CDR3 consists of 16 residues. Germline CDR1 ENHRY, CDR2 SYGVKD. Trimming removed 7 bases from V and 6 bases from J; junction bases left unmatched: 10. CDR3 in DNA: TGTGCCATCAACTCCGGGACAGGGGGCTTTATCAATGAGCAGTTCTTC. It translates to CAINSGTGGFINEQFF.

V usage is TRBV4-2 and J usage is TRBJ2-3; TRBD2 matches at 9 bases. Germline CDR1 is LGHNA and CDR2 is YNFKEQ. V dropped 0 bases and J dropped 0; count of bases not matched to a gene: 7. The CDR3 length is 18 residues. CDR3 coding DNA: TGTGCCAGCAGCCAAGAGTTGGGTAGCGGGAGTAGCACAGATACGCAGTATTTT. Its translation: CASSQELGSGSSTDTQYF.

The rearrangement joins TRBV6-5 to TRBJ2-1, with 9 bases matching TRBD1. J was trimmed by 7 bases and V by 7 bases; bases with no gene match: 8. This CDR3 has 14 residues. From germline, CDR1 is MNHEY and CDR2 SVGAGI. CDR3 protein: CASIRDRAGNEQFF. CDR3 DNA sequence: TGTGCCAGCATTCGGGACAGGGCAGGGAATGAGCAGTTCTTC.

V is TRBV20-1 and J is TRBJ2-7, with 10 bases identical to TRBD2. This CDR3 has 12 amino acids. Losses at the gene ends were 6 bases for V and 6 bases for J; bases not matched to a gene: 5. CDR1 DFQATT and CDR2 SNEGSKA come from the germline V gene (reference sequence). The CDR3 region has the DNA TGCAGTGCCACTAAGCGGGAGGGCGAGCAGTACTTC. It translates to CSATKREGEQYF.

This clonotype was recorded at least ten times. One end of the junction fails to match germline, which may point to a read error. V and J are TRBV10-3 and TRBJ2-3; no firm D call. The CDR3 runs 13 residues. From germline, CDR1 is ENHRY and CDR2 SYGVKD. CDR3 amino acids: CAICESTTDTQYF. In DNA, the CDR3 is TGTGCCATCTGTGAGTCGACCACAGATACGCAGTATTTT.

A few counts support this clonotype. This chain links TRBV7-9 with TRBJ1-5; D gene unclear. Germline V gene sequence: CDR1 SEHNR, CDR2 FQNEAQ (reference sequence). The CDR3 runs 15 residues. Trimming removed 6 bases from V and 2 bases from J, with 14 bases in between. The CDR3 sequence: CASSPSVGGNQPQHF. Here the CDR3 DNA reads TGTGCCAGCAGTCCCTCAGTCGGCGGCAATCAGCCCCAGCATTTT.

This clonotype has a handful of counts. The chain links TRBV6-2 or TRBV6-3 to TRBJ1-5; no definite D call. Germline loops: CDR1 MNHEY, CDR2 SVGEGT. There are 14 residues in the CDR3. Trimming pared 2 bases from V and 5 bases from J, leaving 10 bases between. The CDR3 reads CASSYGQDYQPQHF. CDR3 bases: TGTGCCAGCAGTTACGGCCAGGATTATCAGCCCCAGCATTTT.

This chain uses TRBV28 with TRBJ1-2; TRBD1 matches 8 bases. The CDR3 contains 13 residues. J gave up 8 bases and V 6 bases, and 8 bases lay outside the gene matches. Germline CDR1 reads MDHEN; CDR2 reads SYDVKM. The DNA for the CDR3 is TGTGCCAGCAGCGAGGGACAGGTGAGCGGCTACACCTTC. Protein product: CASSEGQVSGYTF.

This chain uses TRBV5-1 with TRBJ2-3, with D perhaps matching TRBD1 or TRBD2 (5 bases each). Germline CDR1 and CDR2: SGHRS and YFSETQ. The CDR3 has 14 amino acids. Trimming removed 2 bases at V and 0 bases at J, with 7 bases between. The CDR3 sequence is CASSFEGSTDTQYF. The CDR3 nucleotides read TGCGCCAGCAGCTTCGAGGGGAGCACAGATACGCAGTATTTT.

This sequence joins TRBV9 and TRBJ2-2, with D possibly being TRBD1 (6 bases). The ends were cut back, 2 bases at V and 2 bases at J, with 13 bases in the middle. The CDR3 length is 16 residues. Germline CDR1 reads SGDLS; CDR2 reads YYNGEE. In DNA, the CDR3 is TGTGCCAGCAGCGTCCCCGGGACAACTAACACCGGGGAGCTGTTTTTT. Its protein product is CASSVPGTTNTGELFF.

The chain couples TRBV27 to TRBJ1-4; 7 positions match TRBD1. Germline loops: CDR1 MNHEY, CDR2 SMNVEV (reference sequence). Trimming cost V 4 bases and J 2 bases; bases outside gene matches: 4. This CDR3 is 15 amino acids long. CDR3 region: CASSSTGFTNEKLFF. The DNA of the CDR3 is TGTGCCAGCAGTTCGACAGGGTTTACTAATGAAAAACTGTTTTTT.

In its sample, this clonotype was seen many times. This chain connects TRBV2 to TRBJ2-7; the D is unclear. The CDR3 runs 14 residues. Trimming took 0 bases from V and 1 from J, leaving 7 bases between them. Germline CDR1 and CDR2: SNHLY and FYNNEI. The CDR3 region has the DNA TGTGCCAGCAGTGAAGCGCGAACATCCTACGAGCAGTACTTC. Translation gives CASSEARTSYEQYF.

The chain uses TRBV30 and TRBJ2-3; TRBD1 is a possible D gene (5 bases). Trimming took off 3 bases at V and 4 bases at J, with 8 bases between the two ends. This CDR3 is 12 amino acids long. Germline CDR1 GTSNPN, CDR2 SVGIG (reference sequence). The CDR3 loop reads CAWRTVADTQYF. CDR3 nucleotide sequence: TGTGCCTGGAGGACAGTTGCAGATACGCAGTATTTT.

This clonotype came up many times. The rearrangement uses TRBV6-6 and TRBJ1-3, with D perhaps matching TRBD1 (5 bases). Trimming stripped 8 bases from V and 4 bases from J, with 9 bases between. The germline gives CDR1 MNHNY, CDR2 SVGAGI (reference sequence). The CDR3 totals 12 residues. Here the CDR3 DNA reads TGTGCCAGCTCCCCAGGGGGAAACACCATATATTTT. It translates to CASSPGGNTIYF.